This T cell receptor beta chain came from a study of T cells in Graves' hyperthyroidism and ophthalmopathy. The study, taken as a whole, reports: The authors' 13 V-J model separated ophthalmopathy from stable hyperthyroidism.

TCR beta CDR3 regions were amplified from RNA transcripts. Using the HTBI primer set, a first-round RT-PCR was run on the TCR CDR3. A single record per CDR3 protein comes from TCRdb applying MiXCR to the multiplex PCR reads. The sample includes about 500,000 distinct CDR3 sequences, 15% to 20% of them seen just once. On this clonotype itself: Its cognate antigen is unknown. The junction does not match germline at one end; this may be a read error.

This CDR3 has 13 residues. The germline gives CDR1 LNHNV, CDR2 YYDKDF (reference sequence). The clonotype originates from a woman between 18 and 29 years old with Graves' ophthalmopathy. The chain carries TRBV15 and TRBJ1-4; no definite D call. The specimen was blood. The CDR3 reads CATGRDTTEKLFF. CDR3 bases: TGTGCCACCGGCAGAGACACGACTGAAAAACTGTTTTTT. The variable domain in full, completed from reference TRBV15 and TRBJ1-4, reads DAMVIQNPRYQVTQFGKPVTLSCSQTLNHNVMYWYQQKSSQAPKLLFHYYDKDFNNEADTPDNFQSRRPNTSFCFLDIRSPGLGDTAMYLCATGRDTTEKLFFGSGTQLSVL.